The clone carrying this TCR beta chain was picked up one time. The sample originates from a study of blood T cell repertoires in COVID-19. The V and J ends lost 5 bases and 0 bases respectively, with 17 bases between them. Germline loops: CDR1 MDHEN, CDR2 SYDVKM. CDR3 size: 17 residues. The repertoire was sequenced with immunoSEQ multiplex PCR; TCRdb's copy has only in-frame clones and lacks some. This repertoire shows approximately 210,000 clones, 82% found once; its top ten account for approximately 12%. Participant-reported clinical history was the basis for cohort assignment. J is TRBJ2-1 and V is TRBV28, with D perhaps TRBD2 (6 bases). The source material was PBMCs or T cells enriched from blood (not recorded which). The origin of this receptor is a man aged 35 to 55 who had recovered from COVID-19. The CDR3 region is CASSARDGAFSYNEQFF. DNA of the CDR3: TGTGCCAGCAGTGCGCGGGATGGGGCGTTCTCCTACAATGAGCAGTTCTTC.